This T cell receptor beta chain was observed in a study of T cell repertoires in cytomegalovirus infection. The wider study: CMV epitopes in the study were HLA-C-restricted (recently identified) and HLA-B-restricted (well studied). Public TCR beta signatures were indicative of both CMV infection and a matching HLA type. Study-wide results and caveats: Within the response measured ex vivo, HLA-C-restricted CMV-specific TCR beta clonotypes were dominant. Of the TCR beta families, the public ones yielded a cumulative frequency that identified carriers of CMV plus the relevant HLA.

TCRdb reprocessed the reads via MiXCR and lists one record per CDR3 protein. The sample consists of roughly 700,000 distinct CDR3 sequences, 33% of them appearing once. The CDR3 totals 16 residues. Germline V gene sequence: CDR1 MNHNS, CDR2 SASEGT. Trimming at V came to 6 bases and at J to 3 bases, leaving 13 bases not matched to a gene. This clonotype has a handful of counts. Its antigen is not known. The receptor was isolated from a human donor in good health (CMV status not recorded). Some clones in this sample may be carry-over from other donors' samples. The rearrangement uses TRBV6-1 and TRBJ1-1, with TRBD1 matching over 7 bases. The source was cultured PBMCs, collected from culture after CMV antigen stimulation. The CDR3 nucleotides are TGTGCCAGCAGCTTCCGACAGGGTGTGTCTGACACTGAAGCTTTCTTT. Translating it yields CASSFRQGVSDTEAFF.